The TCR beta chain under discussion was sequenced for a study of cytomegalovirus exposure and HLA in healthy donors. 13 Jbeta primers and 60 Vbeta primers were used for the PCR. The repertoire was sequenced with immunoSEQ multiplex PCR; TCRdb's copy has only in-frame clones and lacks some. The sample consists of 150,000 to 200,000 clones, roughly four fifths of them appearing once. Findings and limits, study-wide: Roughly even sequencing depth across donors was the assumption behind the presence/absence analyses. In vitro checks showed that a few CMV-associated chains really do target CMV antigens. A list of more than 150 TCR beta chains associated with cytomegalovirus was given.

For this clone: Its antigen is currently unknown.

The sequenced sample was PBMCs. The receptor was isolated from a man between 40 and 49 years old in good health and CMV-seropositive.

CDR3 nucleotides: TGTGCCAGCTCGACAGATACAATTGAAAAACTGTTTTTT. It encodes CASSTDTIEKLFF. This chain uses TRBV2 with TRBJ1-4, with D maybe TRBD1 (5 bases). CDR1 and CDR2 from the germline V gene are SNHLY and FYNNEI. Trimming shortened V by 8 bases and J by 7 bases, and 14 bases separated the two germline ends. The CDR3 runs 13 residues.